This record concerns one TCR beta chain sequence. This record belongs to a study of cytomegalovirus exposure and HLA in healthy donors. The PCR was carried out with 60 Vbeta primers and 13 Jbeta primers. Some clones are missing from TCRdb's copy, which holds only in-frame ones; the method was immunoSEQ multiplex PCR. The sample has about 85,000 clones; 80% are singletons. Per the germline V gene, CDR1 is MNHEY and CDR2 is SVGAGI. Trimming stripped 6 bases from V and 6 bases from J, with 14 bases between. The CDR3 extends over 13 amino acids. Sequencing was carried out using PBMCs. The TCR originated in a man aged 50 to 59 in good health and CMV-seropositive. The chain has TRBV6-5 and TRBJ1-2; D might be TRBD1 (5 bases). The CDR3 DNA reads TGTGCCAGCAGGACGGCAGGGTATCATGGCTACACCTTC. Translating it yields CASRTAGYHGYTF.